This entry lists 8 T cell receptor beta chains sequenced from one sample in a study of T cell changes during pregnancy in multiple sclerosis. Here immunoSEQ multiplex PCR was the method, and the copy in TCRdb shows in-frame clones only, minus some. The table lists 70,000 to 75,000 clones, approximately 86% of them singletons. The sequencing used peripheral blood, collected before pregnancy. The origin of the receptors is a female donor with multiple sclerosis, enrolled in a pregnancy study.

The V call is TRBV7-6, the J call TRBJ1-2, with D tentatively TRBD1 (6 bases). The CDR3 covers 13 residues. Between the trimmed V and J ends, which lost 6 bases and 7 bases, there was a span of 15 bases. The germline CDR1 and CDR2 sequences are SGHVS and FNYEAQ. In DNA form, the CDR3 reads TGTGCCAGCAGTCCCGACAGGCGCTCTGGCTACACCTTC. Translating gives CASSPDRRSGYTF.

The genes are TRBV6-1 and TRBJ2-1; 7 bases are shared with TRBD2. CDR1 and CDR2 (germline): MNHNS, SASEGT. The CDR3 loop spans 16 amino acids. With V trimmed by 2 bases and J by 5 bases, 9 bases remained unmatched. CDR3 DNA: TGTGCCAGCAGTGAATCCCAGGCGACTAGCCACAATGAGCAGTTCTTC. Protein sequence: CASSESQATSHNEQFF.

The rearrangement joins TRBV10-3 to TRBJ2-3; TRBD2 matches 9 bases. With 6 bases clipped from V and 4 bases from J, the junction kept 5 bases outside the gene matches. This CDR3 region has 14 residues. Germline V gives CDR1 ENHRY, CDR2 SYGVKD. CDR3 bases: TGTGCCATCAGAGATAGCGGGAGCCCAGATACGCAGTATTTT. Protein product: CAIRDSGSPDTQYF.

This chain uses TRBV27 with TRBJ2-4, with 8 bases fitting TRBD1. The germline gives CDR1 MNHEY, CDR2 SMNVEV (reference sequence). The CDR3 is made up of 17 amino acids. Trimming cost V 5 bases and J 6 bases; bases outside gene matches: 15. CDR3 loop: CASSRKTGDGRRNIQYF. For the CDR3, the DNA is TGTGCCAGCAGTCGCAAGACAGGGGACGGAAGAAGAAACATTCAGTACTTC.

This chain links TRBV6-6 with TRBJ2-7, with D possibly matching TRBD2 (6 bases). The CDR3 totals 15 residues. Trimming removed 4 bases at V and 2 bases at J, with 15 bases between. Germline CDR1 MNHNY, CDR2 SVGAGI (reference sequence). Here the CDR3 reads CASSLLAPQTYEQYF. The CDR3 bases are TGTGCCAGCAGTTTACTAGCTCCACAGACCTACGAGCAGTACTTC.

This clone was seen only once. CDR3 nucleotide sequence: TGTGCCAGCAGCTTAGGGGGACTATTGGCCTACGAGCAGTACTTC. It yields the protein CASSLGGLLAYEQYF. The gene calls are TRBV7-2 and TRBJ2-7; TRBD2 matches at 7 bases. Germline CDR1 SGHTA, CDR2 FQGNSA. The junction had 5 bases not matched to a gene; V was cut back by 1 base and J by 2 bases. The CDR3 is made up of 15 amino acids.

The chain uses TRBV7-9 and TRBJ2-2; D might be TRBD1 (5 bases). Germline CDR1 and CDR2: SEHNR and FQNEAQ (reference sequence). Trimming shortened V by 7 bases and J by 7 bases, and 19 bases separated the two germline ends. The CDR3 contains 15 residues. In nucleotides, the CDR3 is TGTGCCAGCATCCGAAACCAGGGATACGGCGGGGAGCTGTTTTTT. Translated: CASIRNQGYGGELFF. The complete variable domain, with remaining parts taken from reference TRBV7-9 and TRBJ2-2, reads DTGVSQNPRHKITKRGQNVTFRCDPISEHNRLYWYRQTLGQGPEFLTYFQNEAQLEKSRLLSDRFSAERPKGSFSTLEIQRTEQGDSAMYLCASIRNQGYGGELFFGEGSRLTVL.

The chain couples TRBV5-1 to TRBJ1-1; D is ambiguous. Trimming left V 0 bases short and J 4 bases short, with 16 bases between. Germline CDR1 and CDR2: SGHRS and YFSETQ. CDR3 length equals 16 residues. CDR3 sequence reads: CASSLAEVRGGTEAFF. CDR3 sequence (DNA): TGCGCCAGCAGCTTGGCCGAGGTGCGGGGTGGCACTGAAGCTTTCTTT.